The sequence of this TCR beta chain was determined in a study of neurological immune-mediated disorders. Findings and caveats of the study: HTLV-1-associated myelopathy had the most TCR clonal expansion, whereas multiple sclerosis had the least (lower than in healthy controls).

Described time point: longitudinal time-point 1 (baseline). MiXCR was run by TCRdb on the 5' RACE reads, yielding one entry per CDR3 protein. The sample includes tens of thousands of distinct CDR3 sequences, 9.5% to 13% of them seen just once. This CDR3 spans 14 amino acids. Trimming left V 1 base short and J 3 bases short, with 10 bases between. Looked up from germline, CDR1 is SEHNR and CDR2 is FQNEAQ (reference sequence). This clonotype has ten or more counts. Its matching antigen is unknown. Specimen: PBMCs. The sequence was obtained from a young man in good health. The gene calls are TRBV7-9 and TRBJ2-7; D is undetermined. The CDR3 DNA reads as TGTGCCAGCAGCTTAGGCGCGAAGGTCTACGAGCAGTACTTC. Amino acid sequence: CASSLGAKVYEQYF.